The next 31 T cell receptor beta chains were all read from a single sample in a study of CD8 T cells in Susac syndrome. Random hexamers primed reverse transcription of about 0.45 to 1 ug RNA. A single record per CDR3 protein comes from TCRdb applying MiXCR to the immunoSEQ multiplex PCR reads. The table shows approximately 80,000 distinct CDR3 sequences, with roughly 95% occurring only once. Sample: CD8+ T cells from PBMCs. These receptor sequences come from a human donor with Susac syndrome.

The chain combines TRBV4-1 with TRBJ2-5; 7 nucleotides line up with TRBD1. CDR3 length equals 16 residues. From germline, CDR1 is MGHRA and CDR2 YSYEKL. J lost 0 bases, V lost 4 bases, and 8 bases had no gene match. This CDR3 reads CASSRPGQTYQETQYF. The CDR3 region has the DNA TGCGCCAGCAGCCGGCCGGGACAGACGTACCAAGAGACCCAGTACTTC.

The rearrangement joins TRBV12-3 or TRBV12-4 to TRBJ2-7, with a weak D call TRBD2 (6 bases). The V gene lost 3 bases and the J gene lost 9 bases, with 21 bases spanning the gap. The CDR3 extends over 15 amino acids. The CDR3 DNA sequence: TGTGCCAGCAGTTTCGAGACCGGACTCCTCGGGGGGCAGTACTTC. Translating gives CASSFETGLLGGQYF.

The rearrangement joins TRBV4-3 to TRBJ1-2; D not certain. Per germline, CDR1 LGHNA and CDR2 YSLEER. There are 16 residues in the CDR3. V lost 0 bases and J 4 bases, leaving 15 bases between the germline ends. The CDR3 region is CASSQEFSTSFYGYTF. The DNA of the CDR3 is TGCGCCAGCAGCCAAGAGTTCTCCACCAGCTTCTATGGCTACACCTTC.

The V call is TRBV19, the J call TRBJ2-6, with TRBD1 matching 7 bases. This CDR3 contains 17 residues. CDR1 LNHDA and CDR2 SQIVND come from the germline V gene (reference sequence). Germline trimming cut 3 bases from V and 0 bases from J; bases unmatched to any gene: 5. DNA of the CDR3: TGTGCCAGTAGTATCGGGACAGTGGACTCTGGGGCCAACGTCCTGACTTTC. This sequence encodes CASSIGTVDSGANVLTF.

This chain connects TRBV5-1 to TRBJ2-7; 11 bases are shared with TRBD1. CDR1 is SGHRS and CDR2 is YFSETQ in the germline V gene. Trimming at V came to 3 bases and at J to 2 bases, leaving 1 base not matched to a gene. The CDR3 consists of 14 residues. CDR3 bases: TGCGCCAGCAGCTGGGACAGGGGGACCTACGAGCAGTACTTC. This sequence encodes CASSWDRGTYEQYF.

The gene calls are TRBV7-9 and TRBJ1-6; no definite D call. The germline V and J ends were trimmed by 0 bases and 6 bases, with 12 bases remaining between them. The CDR3 sequence is 16 residues long. The germline CDR1 and CDR2 sequences are SEHNR and FQNEAQ (reference sequence). The CDR3 DNA follows: TGTGCCAGCAGCTTAGCGCGGTCCGACGGTAATTCACCCCTCCACTTT. It yields the protein CASSLARSDGNSPLHF.

This clonotype was found once. CDR3 region: CASSTNTGTEDDYTDTQYF. The CDR3 DNA follows: TGTGCCAGCAGTACCAACACCGGGACAGAAGACGACTACACAGATACGCAGTATTTT. This sequence joins TRBV12-3 or TRBV12-4 and TRBJ2-3; 7 nucleotides match TRBD1. J lost 2 bases, V lost 5 bases, and 19 bases had no gene match. This CDR3 region has 19 residues.

V usage is TRBV6-6 and J usage is TRBJ1-5; D may be TRBD1 (6 bases). The CDR3 is 15 amino acids. Germline V gives CDR1 MNHNY, CDR2 SVGAGI (reference sequence). V was trimmed by 5 bases and J by 2 bases, leaving 13 bases between them. As DNA, the CDR3 is TGTGCCAGCAGTCCTACAGGGAGGGGCAATCAGCCCCAGCATTTT. Translation gives CASSPTGRGNQPQHF.

V gene TRBV4-3 combines with J gene TRBJ2-3; weak D call: TRBD1 (6 bases). CDR3 length: 16 amino acids. Germline lookup yields CDR1 LGHNA and CDR2 YSLEER. V lost 2 bases and J lost 7, with 19 bases in between. CDR3 nucleotide sequence: TGCGCCAGCAGCCAAACTTTAGGGGGAACAGCGAATACGCAGTATTTT. This gives the protein CASSQTLGGTANTQYF.

V gene TRBV21-1 combines with J gene TRBJ1-2. TRBV21-1 is noted as a pseudogene. This CDR3 region has 16 residues. The CDR3: CASSIPRGAGGYGYTF. CDR3 nucleotides: TGTGCCAGCAGTATCCCTCGGGGGGCCGGAGGCTATGGCTACACCTTC.

Concerning this clonotype itself: Compared with germline, one end of the junction differs, possibly owing to a read error. The rearrangement uses TRBV27 and TRBJ2-1; D unresolved. Per germline, CDR1 MNHEY and CDR2 SMNVEV (reference sequence). The CDR3 is 12 residues long. The CDR3 sequence: CASSLVGLGEIF. The CDR3 coding sequence is TGTGCCAGCAGTTTGGTAGGATTAGGCGAGATCTTC.

The J gene is TRBJ2-1, the V gene TRBV2, with D unresolved. The germline V gene encodes CDR1 SNHLY and CDR2 FYNNEI. V lost 5 bases, J lost 7 bases, and 12 bases lay in between. The CDR3 length is 13 residues. CDR3 sequence reads: CASSWAPRNEQFF. The CDR3 nucleotides are TGTGCCAGCAGTTGGGCCCCTCGGAATGAGCAGTTCTTC.

The rearrangement joins TRBV24-1 to TRBJ2-7; 8 bases are a match to TRBD2. The CDR3 has 15 residues. V was pared by 5 bases and J by 3 bases, with 8 bases of the junction left unmatched. Germline values: CDR1 KGHDR, CDR2 SFDVKD. In DNA, the CDR3 is TGTGCCACCAGTGCCCTGACTAGCGCTGACTACGAGCAGTACTTC. As protein: CATSALTSADYEQYF.

This rearrangement joins TRBV6-5 to TRBJ1-5; D ambiguous. CDR1 MNHEY and CDR2 SVGAGI come from the germline V gene. With 2 bases removed from V and 7 bases from J, the gap between germline ends came to 9 bases. CDR3 length: 13 amino acids. DNA of the CDR3: TGTGCCAGCAGTTACGACGGCGGCCAGCCCCAGCATTTT. Protein product: CASSYDGGQPQHF.

The rearrangement uses TRBV20-1 and TRBJ2-1; a weak D match, TRBD2 (6 bases). The CDR3 runs to 14 residues. Germline V gene data show CDR1 as DFQATT and CDR2 as SNEGSKA (reference sequence). Trimming pared 3 bases from V and 4 bases from J, leaving 13 bases between. In DNA, the CDR3 is TGCAGTGCTAGTATGGTAGCGGCTTACAATGAGCAGTTCTTC. This codes for CSASMVAAYNEQFF.

The CDR3 DNA reads as TGTGCCAGCAGCTTAGAGGGGGCGTCCTACAATGAGCAGTTCTTC. It is translated as CASSLEGASYNEQFF. V is TRBV7-2 and J is TRBJ2-1; 7 bases align to TRBD1. Per the germline V gene, CDR1 is SGHTA and CDR2 is FQGNSA. The CDR3 loop spans 15 amino acids. The V and J ends lost 1 base and 1 base, in that order; junction bases with no gene match: 1.

The V call is TRBV29-1, the J call TRBJ2-1, with TRBD1 as a possible D gene (5 bases). CDR1 and CDR2 (germline): SQVTM, ANQGSEA. Deletions cut 3 bases from V and 5 bases from J, with 8 bases between. CDR3 length equals 12 residues. The chain's CDR3 is CSVDAGNNEQFF. The CDR3 nucleotides read TGCAGCGTTGATGCAGGGAACAATGAGCAGTTCTTC.

The rearrangement links TRBV30 to TRBJ1-2; 9 bases match TRBD1. The trim removed 8 bases at V and 3 bases at J, leaving 4 bases unmatched. The germline V gene encodes CDR1 GTSNPN and CDR2 SVGIG (reference sequence). The CDR3 totals 12 residues. CDR3 sequence (DNA): TGTGCCCGCACAGGGGGCGACTATGGCTACACCTTC. Its translation is CARTGGDYGYTF.

This chain connects TRBV29-1 to TRBJ1-3, with D unclear. Germline CDR1 and CDR2: SQVTM and ANQGSEA. The CDR3 extends over 14 amino acids. V gave up 7 bases and J gave up 4 bases, with 17 bases separating them. Here the CDR3 DNA reads TGCAGCGCCCGGCCCATCGAAGGAGGAAACACCATATATTTT. Translation: CSARPIEGGNTIYF. Looking up the rest from reference TRBV29-1 and TRBJ1-3 gives the full variable domain: SAVISQKPSRDICQRGTSLTIQCQVDSQVTMMFWYRQQPGQSLTLIATANQGSEATYESGFVIDKFPISRPNLTFSTLTVSNMSPEDSSIYLCSARPIEGGNTIYFGEGSWLTVV.

The gene calls are TRBV29-1 and TRBJ1-2; weak D call: TRBD1 (6 bases). Germline V CDR1 and CDR2: SQVTM, ANQGSEA. V lost 5 bases to trimming and J lost 4 bases, with 14 bases between them. CDR3 length: 13 amino acids. CDR3 residues: CSVPVTGLYGYTF. The CDR3 nucleotides are TGCAGCGTTCCGGTGACAGGCCTCTATGGCTACACCTTC.

This clonotype appeared once. This chain connects TRBV5-6 to TRBJ2-7; TRBD1 agrees at 9 bases. The CDR3 consists of 17 residues. V shed 4 bases, J shed 3 bases, and the junction held 14 bases outside the gene matches. Germline assignment: CDR1 SGHDT and CDR2 YYEEEE. The DNA for the CDR3 is TGTGCCAGCAGCCTAATTTCCGGGACAGGGATTATCTACGAGCAGTACTTC. Its translation: CASSLISGTGIIYEQYF.

This clonotype has a single count. The chain recombines TRBV7-9 with TRBJ2-1; maybe TRBD1 (6 bases). CDR3 length: 14 amino acids. CDR1 is SEHNR, CDR2 FQNEAQ, per germline (reference sequence). The V end lost 5 bases, the J end lost 2 bases, and 10 bases lay between the germline ends. CDR3 bases: TGTGCCAGCAGCCCCCGGGACACCTACAATGAGCAGTTCTTC. It codes for CASSPRDTYNEQFF.

The rearrangement uses TRBV25-1 and TRBJ2-3, with 11 bases aligning to TRBD2. CDR3 size: 18 residues. V lost 2 bases, J lost 0 bases, and 7 bases stayed unmatched. Per the germline V gene, CDR1 is MGHDK and CDR2 is SYGVNS. The CDR3 loop reads CASSETRGTSGSTDTQYF. CDR3 nucleotides: TGTGCCAGCAGTGAAACGCGGGGGACTAGCGGTAGCACAGATACGCAGTATTTT.

This chain joins TRBV15 and TRBJ1-5; D might be TRBD1 (5 bases). CDR1 is LNHNV and CDR2 is YYDKDF in the germline V gene (reference sequence). Trimming left V 0 bases short and J 6 bases short, with 12 bases between. The CDR3 has 15 residues. Written as DNA, the CDR3 is TGTGCCACCAGCAGAGATCGGGGGGACGGTCAGCCCCAGCATTTT. It encodes CATSRDRGDGQPQHF. The full variable domain, rest sourced from reference TRBV15 and TRBJ1-5, is DAMVIQNPRYQVTQFGKPVTLSCSQTLNHNVMYWYQQKSSQAPKLLFHYYDKDFNNEADTPDNFQSRRPNTSFCFLDIRSPGLGDTAMYLCATSRDRGDGQPQHFGDGTRLSIL.

V and J are TRBV30 and TRBJ2-5, with a tentative D call TRBD2 (5 bases). CDR3 length: 14 amino acids. The germline V gene encodes CDR1 GTSNPN and CDR2 SVGIG (reference sequence). Deletions cut 1 base from V and 2 bases from J, with 11 bases between. The CDR3, as DNA: TGTGCCTGGAGTGGGGCTAGCAGACAAGAGACCCAGTACTTC. Its translation is CAWSGASRQETQYF.

The rearrangement uses TRBV6-2 or TRBV6-3 and TRBJ2-2; 9 nucleotides agree with TRBD2. Germline V gene sequence: CDR1 MNHEY, CDR2 SVGEGT. This CDR3 has 15 residues. The junction had 6 bases not matched to a gene; V was cut back by 6 bases and J by 4 bases. In DNA form, the CDR3 reads TGTGCCAGCAGAGGGGGACTAGCAATCACCGGGGAGCTGTTTTTT. Its translation: CASRGGLAITGELFF.

The chain uses TRBV20-1 and TRBJ1-2; 7 positions match TRBD1. This CDR3 comprises 15 residues. V dropped 1 base and J dropped 4; count of bases not matched to a gene: 9. Germline V gene data show CDR1 as DFQATT and CDR2 as SNEGSKA (reference sequence). The CDR3 DNA follows: TGCAGTGCTAGAGCTGGGACAGATACATCCTATGGCTACACCTTC. Its protein product is CSARAGTDTSYGYTF.

The chain employs TRBV6-5 and TRBJ2-5; D is unresolved. The CDR3 runs 15 residues. Germline values: CDR1 MNHEY, CDR2 SVGAGI. Trimming removed 0 bases at V and 5 bases at J, with 13 bases between. The CDR3 nucleotides are TGTGCCAGCAGTTACTCGACGAGCCGATGGGAGACCCAGTACTTC. Translating gives CASSYSTSRWETQYF.

The rearrangement uses TRBV6-5 and TRBJ2-3; 15 bases line up with TRBD2. With V trimmed by 1 base and J by 3 bases, 2 bases remained unmatched. CDR3 length equals 17 residues. CDR1 and CDR2 from the germline V gene are MNHEY and SVGAGI. CDR3 bases: TGTGCCAGCAGTTACTACGGACTAGCGGGAGGGACAGATACGCAGTATTTT. Its translation: CASSYYGLAGGTDTQYF.

V is TRBV19 and J is TRBJ2-1; D remains ambiguous. In germline, CDR1 is LNHDA, CDR2 SQIVND (reference sequence). V lost 5 bases and J 6 bases, leaving 8 bases between the germline ends. The CDR3 is made up of 12 amino acids. Here the CDR3 DNA reads TGTGCCAGTAGTCGAAAGGGCAATGAGCAGTTCTTC. This sequence encodes CASSRKGNEQFF.

The chain is built from TRBV12-5 and TRBJ2-3; D might be TRBD2 (7 bases). Germline V CDR1 and CDR2: LGHNT, FRNRAP. The germline V and J ends were trimmed by 0 bases and 5 bases, with 21 bases remaining between them. This CDR3 is 18 amino acids long. The CDR3 sequence is CASGLVTNWGGPEDTQYF. CDR3 nucleotides: TGTGCTAGTGGTTTGGTTACCAATTGGGGGGGCCCCGAAGATACGCAGTATTTT.